This T cell receptor beta chain originates from a study of blood T cell repertoires in COVID-19. Participant ages covered about 18 to 89 years across 20 to 30 US areas. During the 2 weeks before they entered the study, exposed participants had met someone with a PCR-confirmed or clinician-diagnosed COVID-19 case. In the authors' methods: How many nucleated cells were present was estimated from reference gene primer amplification. The assay was immunoSEQ multiplex PCR, and TCRdb's table has in-frame clones only and misses some. From that table come the V and J calls and clone size; the DNA was used to work out D and trimming. The sample lists fewer than 300,000 clones; roughly 80% were seen once. The V segment lost 5 bases and the J segment 7 bases; nucleotides outside the gene matches: 9. This CDR3 contains 15 residues. CDR1 is KGHDR, CDR2 SFDVKD, per germline.

Material: PBMCs or T cells enriched from blood (not recorded which). This receptor was identified in a man aged 35 to 55 who had been exposed to COVID-19. The chain employs TRBV24-1 and TRBJ1-5; 8 bases are a match to TRBD1. The CDR3 sequence: CATSGQGPANQPQHF. CDR3 nucleotide sequence: TGTGCCACCAGTGGACAGGGGCCTGCCAACCAGCCCCAGCATTTT.